The T cell receptor beta chain under discussion was sequenced for a study of blood T cells in healthy people across ages (dated by TCRdb to the mid-2010s). Study-wide context: Template switching captured roughly one uniquely barcoded TCR beta cDNA molecule per two T cells in model experiments. Donors were grouped into four age groups: young (average approximately 15 years), middle-aged (39), aged (roughly 67) and long-lived (roughly 80). To track age-related changes in TCR beta repertoire diversity, the study relied on deep sequencing normalized with unique cDNA molecular identifiers. Using the same blood draw, the study looked at two additional independent replicas of 1 million unique cDNA reads for two donors, one aged 18 to 30 and the other aged 80 or older. What the study reported, not specific to this receptor: There was a strong correlation between observed TCR beta diversity and the percentage of naive T cells measured by flow cytometry. Estimates of total diversity based on one million sequenced T cells were regarded as lower bounds and as underestimates. Compared with the aged group, the long-lived group had more naive CD4+ T cells, fewer expanded clones and increased TCR diversity, a pattern suggesting age selection. Since profiling was done on bulk unsorted PBMCs, naive and antigen-experienced compartments could not be conclusively compared. As age increased, observed TCR beta diversity per million T cells dropped in a roughly linear way, and a significant reduction was already evident by age about 36. Because the CMV infection status of the donors was unknown, age-related changes in expanded clonotypes may potentially have been confounded.

The library came from 5' RACE. The instrument given in TCRdb is Illumina HiSeq 2500. The second PCR ran for about 6 to 11 cycles and used a J-beta primer mix along with a sample-barcoded 5' primer. A template-switch 5' adaptor carrying 12 random nucleotides introduced a unique molecular identifier onto each TCR beta cDNA molecule. At least 2.5 million CDR3-containing paired-end reads were obtained from each sample. All of the RNA was converted into first-strand cDNA using the Mint cDNA synthesis kit, with a TRBC-specific oligonucleotide serving as the primer. Following uracil-DNA glycosylase treatment, all cDNA underwent a first 18-cycle PCR with the universal primers M1SS and BC2_uni_R. From the authors' description of their analysis: Each sample was normalized by randomly selecting 1 million high-quality reads, each carrying a distinct molecular identifier. Reads with shared molecular identifiers were discarded instead of being binned into consensus sequences. MiTCR, run with a Q25 quality threshold and the strictest error-elimination algorithm, handled CDR3 identification, clonotype clustering and error correction. A nonparametric unseen species model with Euler transformation was used to estimate lower-bound total TCR beta diversity. TCRdb itself trimmed the public reads at Q25 with fastp, ran MiXCR and retained productive beta chains. CDR3 protein sequences are deduplicated, and each keeps its most common genes and DNA. The V and J calls, along with clone size, are taken from TCRdb and not from the paper's own processing. Here the sample has about 840,000 distinct CDR3 sequences; under 35% occur a single time. The ten largest account for about a tenth of the sample.

Inclusive of the bounding cysteine and phenylalanine, the CDR3 is 16 residues long. The entry retains the CDR3 DNA only, 48 bases that are in frame from base 1. Taken from the germline V gene, the CDR1 and CDR2 loops are MDHEN and SYDVKM. V lost 6 bases and J lost 1 base, and the count of bases not matched to a germline gene is 12. Systemically healthy Caucasian individuals from Russia, roughly 40 in total and aged about 6 to 95 years, were included as donors. Around 10 milliliters of peripheral blood were collected from each donor into EDTA-treated Vacutainer tubes. PBMCs were isolated by Ficoll-Paque density-gradient centrifugation, with at least 7 million obtained per sample. Trizol reagent was used to extract total RNA from PBMCs, with at least 6 micrograms per sample. For every donor, flow cytometry on a PBMC aliquot measured the percentage of naive CD45RAhigh/CD27high T cells. In this sample, this clonotype turned up many times. What antigen it recognizes has not been identified. Base quality data are lacking; no much larger clone is found one base away.

These sequences were also reported in another study, on T cells of mothers and their children. In that second paper, the authors write: Donors were nine systemically healthy Caucasian individuals: three mothers and their six children. cDNA synthesis used all of the extracted RNA, with about 1.5 ug of RNA in each 15 ul reaction. In the second PCR, the M1S primer added sample barcodes and 2-4 random nucleotides. Over 8.5 million TCR beta CDR3 reads were obtained for each mother, and millions of reads were obtained for each child. Thymic selection shapes the output of TCR recombination in a similar way in related and unrelated pairs, and inherited differences have a minor effect. Normalized repertoire overlap was always slightly but never significantly higher in related than unrelated mother-child pairs. With a sensitivity of around 97 clones per million clonotypes, no persistent microchimeric T cell clones were detected. Deep NGS was used in the study to compare the TCR beta repertoires of mothers and children and to look for features that separate related mother-child pairs from unrelated individuals. The mean age was about 40 +/- 4 years for the mothers and approximately 11 +/- 4 years for the children. After adapters were ligated using NEBNext reagents, the libraries underwent 100+100 nt paired-end sequencing on an Illumina HiSeq 2000. To prevent cross-contamination, the mother and child libraries were prepared one month apart and sequenced in separate runs. Each donor had between about 450,000 and 2,100,000 distinct TCR beta clonotypes identified. Naive TCR beta clonotypes were estimated from low-frequency clonotypes matched to each donor's FACS-determined naive share, without sorting.

The sample was blood. The TCR sequence derives from a woman aged 35 to 49 in good health. The sequence links TRBV28 to TRBJ2-7, and TRBD2 aligns with 7 junction nucleotides. The nucleotide sequence reads as follows: TGTGCCAGCAGCCCGTTTGGAGCGGGGACGTCCTACGAGCAGTACTTC. This is translated as CASSPFGAGTSYEQYF.